Listed below are T cell receptor beta chains from one sample, sequenced in a study of response to subunit inactivated influenza vaccine. Via MiXCR, TCRdb re-called the RT-PCR reads, giving one row per CDR3 protein. The sample records about 180,000 distinct CDR3 sequences, about 10% being singletons. Source: CD8+ T cells sorted from PBMCs, taken about 24 months after vaccination. The source of these receptors is a man in his fifties or sixties who received an inactivated influenza vaccine. Both conserved end residues are part of each CDR3. D genes are given only for firm matches. Not every row has a clone size; where given, it reads once, few, many or a size class.

CDR3 protein: CASSQGWGISGYTF
CDR3 DNA: TGTGCCAGCAGCCAAGGTTGGGGGATTAGTGGCTACACCTTC
D gene: -
clone size: -
V gene: TRBV3-1
J gene: TRBJ1-2

CDR3 protein: CAISAGGNEQFF
CDR3 DNA: TGTGCCATCAGTGCGGGGGGAAATGAGCAGTTCTTC
D gene: TRBD2
clone size: few
V gene: TRBV27
J gene: TRBJ2-1

CDR3 protein: CSVVRDTGELFF
CDR3 DNA: TGCAGCGTGGTCAGGGACACCGGGGAGCTGTTTTTT
D gene: -
clone size: -
V gene: TRBV29-1
J gene: TRBJ2-2

CDR3 protein: CASSVSYPSYEQYF
CDR3 DNA: TGCGCCAGCAGCGTTTCCTATCCCTCCTACGAGCAGTACTTC
D gene: -
clone size: many
V gene: TRBV4-1
J gene: TRBJ2-7

CDR3 protein: CAWTTGANYGYTF
CDR3 DNA: TGTGCCTGGACTACAGGAGCTAACTATGGCTACACCTTC
D gene: -
clone size: -
V gene: TRBV30
J gene: TRBJ1-2

CDR3 protein: CASEGPPEDTQYF
CDR3 DNA: TGTGCCAGCGAAGGGCCCCCCGAAGATACGCAGTATTTT
D gene: -
clone size: many
V gene: TRBV6-1
J gene: TRBJ2-3

CDR3 protein: CASSQYLGTGPDYEQYF
CDR3 DNA: TGTGCCAGCAGCCAATACCTGGGGACAGGGCCTGACTACGAGCAGTACTTC
D gene: TRBD1
clone size: -
V gene: TRBV3-1
J gene: TRBJ2-7

CDR3 protein: CASSGRTSGIDEQYF
CDR3 DNA: TGTGCCAGCAGCGGGAGGACTAGCGGGATCGACGAGCAGTACTTC
D gene: TRBD2
clone size: -
V gene: TRBV7-9
J gene: TRBJ2-7

CDR3 protein: CASSFPGLPTDTQYF
CDR3 DNA: TGTGCCAGCAGCTTCCCGGGACTGCCGACAGATACGCAGTATTTT
D gene: -
clone size: -
V gene: TRBV11-2
J gene: TRBJ2-3

CDR3 protein: CASSPGTALFTDTQYF
CDR3 DNA: TGTGCCAGCAGCCCCGGGACAGCTCTATTCACAGATACGCAGTATTTT
D gene: TRBD1
clone size: -
V gene: TRBV2
J gene: TRBJ2-3

CDR3 protein: CASTWGQMNTEAFF
CDR3 DNA: TGTGCCAGCACCTGGGGACAGATGAACACTGAAGCTTTCTTT
D gene: TRBD1
clone size: -
V gene: TRBV12-3/TRBV12-4
J gene: TRBJ1-1

CDR3 protein: CASSLEATANTEAFF
CDR3 DNA: TGTGCCAGCAGCTTAGAGGCGACAGCGAACACTGAAGCTTTCTTT
D gene: -
clone size: few
V gene: TRBV11-2
J gene: TRBJ1-1

CDR3 protein: CSVEKRDKETQYF
CDR3 DNA: TGCAGCGTCGAAAAACGGGACAAAGAGACCCAGTACTTC
D gene: -
clone size: few
V gene: TRBV29-1
J gene: TRBJ2-5

CDR3 protein: CASSYSEVRTEAFF
CDR3 DNA: TGTGCCAGCAGTTACTCTGAGGTTCGCACTGAAGCTTTCTTT
D gene: -
clone size: -
V gene: TRBV6-5
J gene: TRBJ1-1

CDR3 protein: CASSQDWEGGYGYTF
CDR3 DNA: TGTGCCAGCAGCCAAGATTGGGAAGGGGGCTATGGCTACACCTTC
D gene: -
clone size: -
V gene: TRBV14
J gene: TRBJ1-2

CDR3 protein: CASSLGLPKETQYF
CDR3 DNA: TGTGCCAGCAGCTTGGGACTACCGAAAGAGACCCAGTACTTC
D gene: TRBD2
clone size: -
V gene: TRBV7-6
J gene: TRBJ2-5

CDR3 protein: CASSPVAGVVDGYTF
CDR3 DNA: TGTGCCAGCAGCCCCGTGGCGGGGGTAGTAGATGGCTACACCTTC
D gene: -
clone size: few
V gene: TRBV12-3/TRBV12-4
J gene: TRBJ1-2

CDR3 protein: CASSSRTSGNYNEQFF
CDR3 DNA: TGTGCCAGCAGTTCCCGGACTAGCGGTAACTACAATGAGCAGTTCTTC
D gene: TRBD2
clone size: -
V gene: TRBV6-9
J gene: TRBJ2-1

CDR3 protein: CASSQPTGPDGYTF
CDR3 DNA: TGTGCCAGCAGCCAACCGACAGGGCCTGATGGCTACACCTTC
D gene: TRBD1
clone size: -
V gene: TRBV7-9
J gene: TRBJ1-2

CDR3 protein: CASSLVRRETGELFF
CDR3 DNA: TGTGCCAGCTCCCTGGTTCGTCGGGAAACCGGGGAGCTGTTTTTT
D gene: -
clone size: few
V gene: TRBV6-2/TRBV6-3
J gene: TRBJ2-2

CDR3 protein: CAISDIAGGPGTDTQYF
CDR3 DNA: TGTGCCATCAGTGATATAGCGGGAGGGCCGGGCACAGATACGCAGTATTTT
D gene: TRBD2
clone size: -
V gene: TRBV10-3
J gene: TRBJ2-3

CDR3 protein: CASSLTTGFNEQFF
CDR3 DNA: TGTGCCAGCAGCCTCACGACAGGGTTCAATGAGCAGTTCTTC
D gene: TRBD1
clone size: few
V gene: TRBV12-3/TRBV12-4
J gene: TRBJ2-1

CDR3 protein: CASSQDWENEQYF
CDR3 DNA: TGCGCCAGCAGCCAAGATTGGGAGAACGAGCAGTACTTC
D gene: -
clone size: -
V gene: TRBV4-1
J gene: TRBJ2-7

CDR3 protein: CASSRLGLAAIGNEQFF
CDR3 DNA: TGTGCCAGCAGCCGCCTGGGACTAGCGGCTATTGGCAATGAGCAGTTCTTC
D gene: TRBD2
clone size: -
V gene: TRBV13
J gene: TRBJ2-1

CDR3 protein: CASSWGEQYEQYF
CDR3 DNA: TGTGCCAGCAGCTGGGGAGAGCAGTACGAGCAGTACTTC
D gene: -
clone size: -
V gene: TRBV7-7
J gene: TRBJ2-7

CDR3 protein: CSARAPTTLYEQYF
CDR3 DNA: TGCAGTGCTAGAGCACCCACTACTCTCTACGAGCAGTACTTC
D gene: -
clone size: many
V gene: TRBV20-1
J gene: TRBJ2-7

CDR3 protein: CASSWTGGADTQYF
CDR3 DNA: TGCGCCAGCAGCTGGACAGGTGGGGCAGATACGCAGTATTTT
D gene: TRBD1
clone size: many
V gene: TRBV5-1
J gene: TRBJ2-3

CDR3 protein: CASTEGNEQYF
CDR3 DNA: TGTGCCAGCACCGAGGGGAACGAGCAGTACTTC
D gene: -
clone size: few
V gene: TRBV6-2/TRBV6-3
J gene: TRBJ2-7

CDR3 protein: CASSSRVGGNEQFF
CDR3 DNA: TGTGCCAGCAGCTCGAGGGTGGGGGGGAATGAGCAGTTCTTC
D gene: TRBD2
clone size: -
V gene: TRBV11-2
J gene: TRBJ2-1

CDR3 protein: CASSLRTGVAYNEQFF
CDR3 DNA: TGTGCCAGCAGTCTCAGGACAGGGGTAGCCTACAATGAGCAGTTCTTC
D gene: TRBD1
clone size: many
V gene: TRBV12-3/TRBV12-4
J gene: TRBJ2-1

CDR3 protein: CASSFFARNEQFF
CDR3 DNA: TGTGCCAGCAGCTTTTTCGCAAGGAATGAGCAGTTCTTC
D gene: -
clone size: few
V gene: TRBV7-6
J gene: TRBJ2-1

CDR3 protein: CASSPFGDRVNEKLFF
CDR3 DNA: TGTGCCAGCAGCCCATTCGGGGACAGGGTGAATGAAAAACTGTTTTTT
D gene: TRBD1
clone size: many
V gene: TRBV6-1
J gene: TRBJ1-4

CDR3 protein: CSVLGLAGSNEQFF
CDR3 DNA: TGCAGCGTACTAGGACTAGCGGGAAGCAATGAGCAGTTCTTC
D gene: TRBD2
clone size: few
V gene: TRBV29-1
J gene: TRBJ2-1

CDR3 protein: CSVDPEQGTGELFF
CDR3 DNA: TGCAGCGTTGATCCTGAGCAGGGCACCGGGGAGCTGTTTTTT
D gene: -
clone size: few
V gene: TRBV29-1
J gene: TRBJ2-2

CDR3 protein: CASRAGTRFSLRYNEQFF
CDR3 DNA: TGTGCCAGCAGAGCCGGGACTAGATTTTCTCTTCGCTACAATGAGCAGTTCTTC
D gene: TRBD2
clone size: -
V gene: TRBV5-6
J gene: TRBJ2-1

CDR3 protein: CSVAGTRKGNEQFF
CDR3 DNA: TGCAGCGTTGCCGGGACTAGGAAGGGAAATGAGCAGTTCTTC
D gene: TRBD2
clone size: -
V gene: TRBV29-1
J gene: TRBJ2-1

CDR3 protein: CASSSDRVSTSGRSTYEQYF
CDR3 DNA: TGTGCCAGCAGCTCCGACAGGGTTTCGACTAGCGGGAGATCCACCTACGAGCAGTACTTC
D gene: TRBD2
clone size: -
V gene: TRBV7-8
J gene: TRBJ2-7

CDR3 protein: CASSPPMTGELFF
CDR3 DNA: TGTGCCAGCAGCCCCCCGATGACCGGGGAGCTGTTTTTT
D gene: -
clone size: few
V gene: TRBV3-1
J gene: TRBJ2-2

CDR3 protein: CSARRIGGGNQPQHF
CDR3 DNA: TGCAGTGCTAGACGTATTGGGGGGGGCAATCAGCCCCAGCATTTT
D gene: -
clone size: -
V gene: TRBV20-1
J gene: TRBJ1-5

CDR3 protein: CSAIIAATYEQYF
CDR3 DNA: TGCAGTGCAATTATAGCGGCAACCTACGAGCAGTACTTC
D gene: -
clone size: many
V gene: TRBV20-1
J gene: TRBJ2-7

CDR3 protein: CSARVLGQDNYGYTF
CDR3 DNA: TGCAGTGCTAGAGTTCTCGGGCAGGACAACTATGGCTACACCTTC
D gene: -
clone size: -
V gene: TRBV20-1
J gene: TRBJ1-2

CDR3 protein: CSVEGAGAEQFF
CDR3 DNA: TGCAGCGTTGAAGGGGCGGGGGCCGAGCAGTTCTTC
D gene: -
clone size: many
V gene: TRBV29-1
J gene: TRBJ2-1

CDR3 protein: CASSLGGGLQETQYF
CDR3 DNA: TGTGCCAGCAGCTTAGGCGGGGGACTCCAAGAGACCCAGTACTTC
D gene: TRBD2
clone size: -
V gene: TRBV11-3
J gene: TRBJ2-5

CDR3 protein: CASRDGNTGELFF
CDR3 DNA: TGTGCCAGCAGGGACGGCAACACCGGGGAGCTGTTTTTT
D gene: -
clone size: many
V gene: TRBV2
J gene: TRBJ2-2

CDR3 protein: CSARDFSYSDNEQFF
CDR3 DNA: TGCAGTGCTAGAGATTTTTCCTACAGTGACAATGAGCAGTTCTTC
D gene: -
clone size: few
V gene: TRBV20-1
J gene: TRBJ2-1

CDR3 protein: CASSLTSGRLSYEQYF
CDR3 DNA: TGTGCCAGCAGTTTAACTAGCGGGAGGTTGTCCTACGAGCAGTACTTC
D gene: TRBD2
clone size: many
V gene: TRBV28
J gene: TRBJ2-7

CDR3 protein: CASSFIPFSGYTF
CDR3 DNA: TGTGCCAGCAGTTTTATTCCCTTCTCGGGCTACACCTTC
D gene: -
clone size: -
V gene: TRBV28
J gene: TRBJ1-2

CDR3 protein: CASSPGGGATYNEQFF
CDR3 DNA: TGTGCCAGCAGCCCAGGGGGCGGAGCTACTTACAATGAGCAGTTCTTC
D gene: TRBD1
clone size: -
V gene: TRBV7-9
J gene: TRBJ2-1

CDR3 protein: CASREGYDQYF
CDR3 DNA: TGTGCCAGCAGGGAAGGTTACGATCAGTACTTC
D gene: -
clone size: -
V gene: TRBV6-5
J gene: TRBJ2-7

CDR3 protein: CASSIWDRNYEQYF
CDR3 DNA: TGCGCCAGCAGTATATGGGACAGGAACTACGAGCAGTACTTC
D gene: TRBD1
clone size: many
V gene: TRBV5-1
J gene: TRBJ2-7

CDR3 protein: CSARGRGLGYNEQFF
CDR3 DNA: TGCAGTGCTAGAGGAAGGGGTTTGGGATACAATGAGCAGTTCTTC
D gene: -
clone size: few
V gene: TRBV20-1
J gene: TRBJ2-1

CDR3 protein: CASSLVSTDTQYF
CDR3 DNA: TGTGCCAGCAGCTTAGTCAGCACAGATACGCAGTATTTT
D gene: -
clone size: -
V gene: TRBV7-2
J gene: TRBJ2-3

CDR3 protein: CASSSRTLTDTQYF
CDR3 DNA: TGTGCCAGCAGCTCTCGGACCCTGACAGATACGCAGTATTTT
D gene: -
clone size: many
V gene: TRBV7-9
J gene: TRBJ2-3

CDR3 protein: CASSLLAGANTGELFF
CDR3 DNA: TGCGCCAGCAGCCTGCTAGCGGGAGCGAACACCGGGGAGCTGTTTTTT
D gene: TRBD2
clone size: many
V gene: TRBV4-1
J gene: TRBJ2-2